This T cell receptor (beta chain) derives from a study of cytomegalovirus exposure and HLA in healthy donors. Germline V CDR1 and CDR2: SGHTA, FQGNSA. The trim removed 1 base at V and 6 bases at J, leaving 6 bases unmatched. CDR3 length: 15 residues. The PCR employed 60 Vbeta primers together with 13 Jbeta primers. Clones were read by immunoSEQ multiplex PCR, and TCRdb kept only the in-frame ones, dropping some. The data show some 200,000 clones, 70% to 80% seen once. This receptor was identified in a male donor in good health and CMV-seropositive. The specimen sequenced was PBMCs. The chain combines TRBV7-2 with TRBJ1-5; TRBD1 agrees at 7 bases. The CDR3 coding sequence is TGTGCCAGCAGCTTAGACAGGGGAAATCGTCAGCCCCAGCATTTT. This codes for CASSLDRGNRQPQHF.